The source of this T cell receptor beta chain is a study of blood T cell repertoires in COVID-19. As for the study in general: T cells, B-cell-depleted T cells, or PBMCs provided the cDNA or gDNA that served as material.

Authors' analysis steps: Estimation of nucleated cell counts was performed using reference gene primer amplification. Assay: immunoSEQ multiplex PCR; the TCRdb copy retains only in-frame clones and omits some. V and J calls and clone size are copied from that table; D and trimming were computed from the DNA. The sample holds some 100,000 clones, more than 85% seen once. CDR3 length: 14 amino acids. J lost 3 bases, V lost 4 bases, and 1 base had no gene match. Germline V gives CDR1 LNHDA, CDR2 SQIVND (reference sequence). The sequence was collected from a man aged 50-60 years with active COVID-19. The gene calls are TRBV19 and TRBJ1-5, with TRBD1 matching over 9 bases. Sequenced material: peripheral blood. For the CDR3, the DNA is TGTGCCAGTAGTAACAGGGGGCCCAATCAGCCCCAGCATTTT. It encodes CASSNRGPNQPQHF.